The 12 T cell receptor beta chains listed next were all sequenced from one sample in a study of beta chain features in type 1 diabetes (dated by TCRdb to 2017 to 2018). The library was made by the immunoSEQ multiplex PCR assay. The High Capacity cDNA Reverse Transcription Kit was used to reverse transcribe all of the isolated RNA, meaning that expressed TCRB transcripts were what got sequenced. TCRdb's version of the immuneACCESS table is confined to in-frame rearrangements and falls short of the full clone set. An unresolved V gene accounts for under half of the shortfall where checked; the remainder is of unknown origin. A total of a few hundred thousand clones appear in this sample, roughly a tenth of them only once. The top ten clones comprise 1% to 1.5% of the sample. The specimen sequenced was central memory CD4+ T cells from blood. Source of these receptors: a man between 18 and 35 years old in good health.

This clone came up a few times. This chain links TRBV2 with TRBJ2-1; 12 positions agree with TRBD2. Germline V gives CDR1 SNHLY, CDR2 FYNNEI. V dropped 4 bases and J dropped 7; count of bases not matched to a gene: 5. The CDR3 runs to 15 residues. The CDR3 protein is CASSAPSGRGNEQFF. The CDR3 nucleotides read TGTGCCAGCAGTGCACCTAGCGGGAGGGGAAATGAGCAGTTCTTC.

The chain combines TRBV6-6 with TRBJ2-2; 7 bases are a match to TRBD2. Trimming took 7 bases from V and 7 from J; bases not matched to a gene: 9. The CDR3 extends over 14 amino acids. The germline CDR1 and CDR2 sequences are MNHNY and SVGAGI (reference sequence). This CDR3 is CASKRGSFIGELFF. As DNA, the CDR3 is TGTGCCAGCAAACGCGGGAGCTTTATCGGGGAGCTGTTTTTT.

This clone was observed many times. This sequence joins TRBV9 and TRBJ2-1; 7 nucleotides line up with TRBD2. V dropped 4 bases and J dropped 2; count of bases not matched to a gene: 12. The CDR3 totals 17 residues. CDR1 is SGDLS and CDR2 is YYNGEE in the germline V gene. The CDR3: CASSPRGGGTAYNEQFF. The CDR3 coding sequence is TGTGCCAGCAGCCCCCGTGGGGGGGGAACGGCCTACAATGAGCAGTTCTTC.

Many counts were recorded for this clone. The chain joins TRBV28 to TRBJ2-7; D possibly corresponds to TRBD1 (6 bases). This CDR3 is built from 14 residues. Germline V gives CDR1 MDHEN, CDR2 SYDVKM. Trimming removed 0 bases from V and 5 bases from J, with 11 bases in between. The CDR3 is CASSLWGRDNEQYF. The CDR3 coding sequence is TGTGCCAGCAGTTTATGGGGCAGGGACAACGAGCAGTACTTC.

This clone was recorded a few times. The V and J genes are TRBV6-5 and TRBJ2-1, with 9 bases matching TRBD2. CDR1 and CDR2 (germline): MNHEY, SVGAGI. V shed 0 bases, J shed 7 bases, and the junction held 7 bases outside the gene matches. This CDR3 has 16 amino acids. CDR3 sequence (DNA): TGTGCCAGCAGTTACTCGTGGAGCGGGAGGCGAAATGAGCAGTTCTTC. Protein: CASSYSWSGRRNEQFF.

In its sample, this clone was seen a few times. The V gene is TRBV5-6, the J gene TRBJ2-7; TRBD2 matches 9 bases. The trim removed 4 bases at V and 3 bases at J, leaving 14 bases unmatched. This CDR3 is 17 amino acids long. Germline V lookup: CDR1 SGHDT, CDR2 YYEEEE. CDR3 DNA: TGTGCCAGCAGCCCGTCCTATAGCGGGAGCAGGGTCTACGAGCAGTACTTC. Encoded protein: CASSPSYSGSRVYEQYF.

This chain uses TRBV29-1 with TRBJ2-7, with 7 bases matching TRBD2. Trimming took 3 bases from V and 8 from J; bases not matched to a gene: 10. The germline gives CDR1 SQVTM, CDR2 ANQGSEA. This CDR3 has 13 residues. The CDR3 nucleotides read TGCAGCGTTGAGGAGGGCGGGAGAAACCAGCAGTACTTC. It specifies CSVEEGGRNQQYF.

In this sample, this clone turned up a few times. This chain connects TRBV5-4 to TRBJ2-7; either TRBD1 or TRBD2 may supply D (6 bases each). CDR1 and CDR2 (germline): SGHNT, YYREEE (reference sequence). This CDR3 is built from 14 residues. Trimming removed 6 bases at V and 2 bases at J, with 15 bases between. In nucleotides, the CDR3 is TGTGCCAGCACCCTCAGAGGGGGGCCCTACGAGCAGTACTTC. Translation gives CASTLRGGPYEQYF.

The chain carries TRBV29-1 and TRBJ2-1; weak D call: TRBD2 (6 bases). Trimming pared 3 bases from V and 8 bases from J, leaving 20 bases between. Germline lookup yields CDR1 SQVTM and CDR2 ANQGSEA. The CDR3 is 15 amino acids. CDR3 nucleotides: TGCAGCGTTGACTCCGGGACGGGAGTGGGGGATGAGCAGTTCTTC. Translated: CSVDSGTGVGDEQFF.

This clone turned up a few times. This chain connects TRBV19 to TRBJ2-1, with 11 positions matching TRBD1. Trimming removed 3 bases from V and 4 bases from J; junction bases left unmatched: 2. This CDR3 region has 15 residues. Germline CDR1 and CDR2: LNHDA and SQIVND (reference sequence). CDR3 nucleotides: TGTGCCAGTAGTATGGGACAGGGGGTTTACAATGAGCAGTTCTTC. Translation gives CASSMGQGVYNEQFF.

This clone was seen only a few times. V and J are TRBV13 and TRBJ2-5; D call uncertain. Germline loops: CDR1 PRHDT, CDR2 FYEKMQ (reference sequence). V lost 4 bases, J lost 5 bases, and 11 bases lay in between. The CDR3 has 13 amino acids. The CDR3 region is CASSSTLRETQYF. CDR3 in DNA: TGTGCCAGCAGCTCCACGCTGAGGGAGACCCAGTACTTC.

This clone was seen only a few times. V and J are TRBV16 and TRBJ2-3; D uncertain. This CDR3 comprises 15 residues. Germline CDR1 is KGHSY and CDR2 is FQNENV. Trimming stripped 6 bases from V and 0 bases from J, with 13 bases between. The CDR3 bases are TGTGCCAGCAGTCGTGGACGGCCCAGCACAGATACGCAGTATTTT. It specifies CASSRGRPSTDTQYF. Full variable domain (missing parts from reference TRBV16 and TRBJ2-3): GEEVAQTPKHLVRGEGQKAKLYCAPIKGHSYVFWYQQVLKNEFKFLISFQNENVFDETGMPKERFSAKCLPNSPCSLEIQATKLEDSAVYFCASSRGRPSTDTQYFGPGTRLTVL.